This paragraph covers one T cell receptor beta chain sequence. As yet, its antigen is unknown. The source of the sample is a study of OX40 agonist ivuxolimab in advanced cancers. The overall study: Participants could have had prior anti-PD-1, anti-PD-L1 or anti-CTLA-4 therapy, and about 40% had some.

The germline V gene has CDR1 SNHLY and CDR2 FYNNEI. Trimming removed 6 bases at V and 8 bases at J, with 8 bases between. The CDR3 covers 11 residues. TCRdb's copy holds only in-frame clones and misses some; the assay was immunoSEQ multiplex PCR. The sample includes about 21,000 clones, more than 75% of them seen just once. Patients were excluded for autoimmune disease history or systemic immunosuppression. Study-level results: The study observed clonal expansion of CD4+ and CD8+ blood T cells by week 6 at 0.1 to 3.0 mg/kg.

The TCR sequence derives from an adult with an advanced solid tumor such as melanoma, head and neck, liver or kidney cancer. The specimen comprised CD4+ or CD8+ T cells sorted from blood, sampled in a trial of the OX40 agonist ivuxolimab. The chain couples TRBV2 to TRBJ2-1, with a possible D match to TRBD1 (5 bases). The CDR3 here is CASRKGDEQFF. The CDR3 DNA sequence: TGTGCCAGCAGAAAAGGGGATGAGCAGTTCTTC.